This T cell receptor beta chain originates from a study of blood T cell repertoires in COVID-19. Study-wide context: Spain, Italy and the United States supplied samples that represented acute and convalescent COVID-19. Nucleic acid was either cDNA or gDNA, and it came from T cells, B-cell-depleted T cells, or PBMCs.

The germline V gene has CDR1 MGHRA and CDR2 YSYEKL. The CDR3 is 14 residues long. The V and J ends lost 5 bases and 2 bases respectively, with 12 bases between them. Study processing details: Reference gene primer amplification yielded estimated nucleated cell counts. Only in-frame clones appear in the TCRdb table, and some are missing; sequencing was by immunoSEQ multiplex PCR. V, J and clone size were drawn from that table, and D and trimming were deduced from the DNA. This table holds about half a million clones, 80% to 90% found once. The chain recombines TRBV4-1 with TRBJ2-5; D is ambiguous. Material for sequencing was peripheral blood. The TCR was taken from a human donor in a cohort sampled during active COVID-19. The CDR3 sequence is CASSASRSQETQYF. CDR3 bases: TGCGCCAGCAGCGCATCCCGGTCACAAGAGACCCAGTACTTC.